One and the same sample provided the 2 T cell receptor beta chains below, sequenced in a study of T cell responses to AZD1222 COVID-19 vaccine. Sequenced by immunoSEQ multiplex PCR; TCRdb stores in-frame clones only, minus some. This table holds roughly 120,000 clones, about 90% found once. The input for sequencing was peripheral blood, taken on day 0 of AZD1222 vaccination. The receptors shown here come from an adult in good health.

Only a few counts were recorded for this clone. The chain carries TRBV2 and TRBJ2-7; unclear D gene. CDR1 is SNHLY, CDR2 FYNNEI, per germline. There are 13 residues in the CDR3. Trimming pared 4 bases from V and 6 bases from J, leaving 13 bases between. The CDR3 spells CASSVGPTVEQYF. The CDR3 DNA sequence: TGTGCCAGCAGTGTCGGTCCAACGGTCGAGCAGTACTTC.

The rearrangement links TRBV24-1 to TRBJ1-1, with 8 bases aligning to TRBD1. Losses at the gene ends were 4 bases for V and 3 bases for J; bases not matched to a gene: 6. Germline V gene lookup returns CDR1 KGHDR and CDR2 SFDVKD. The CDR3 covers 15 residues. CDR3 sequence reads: CATSDPKTGDTEAFF. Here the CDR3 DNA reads TGTGCCACCAGTGACCCTAAGACAGGGGACACTGAAGCTTTCTTT.